One sample yielded the 17 T cell receptor beta chains listed below, sequenced in a study of blood T cell repertoires in COVID-19. Repertoires were generated with immunoSEQ multiplex PCR, while TCRdb's copy carries only in-frame clones and drops some. The sample has tens of thousands of clones; under 95% are singletons. The sample consisted of peripheral blood. The receptor set was obtained from an older man with active COVID-19.

The genes are TRBV24-1 and TRBJ2-7; 10 bases line up with TRBD1. After removal of 4 bases from V and 0 bases from J, the junction contained 5 bases not matched to a gene. Germline loops: CDR1 KGHDR, CDR2 SFDVKD. This CDR3 comprises 16 residues. The CDR3 nucleotides read TGTGCCACCAGTGAGTCCGGGACAGGGGACTCCTACGAGCAGTACTTC. It is translated as CATSESGTGDSYEQYF.

As concerns this clone: This same CDR3 is encoded by further DNA sequences in the sample. The rearrangement links TRBV19 to TRBJ2-7; 10 bases align to TRBD1. CDR1 and CDR2 (germline): LNHDA, SQIVND (reference sequence). The length of the CDR3 is 14 residues. Trimming removed 7 bases from V and 3 bases from J; junction bases left unmatched: 6. DNA of the CDR3: TGTGCCAGTACCCCGACAGGGGGCTTCTACGAGCAGTACTTC. Translating gives CASTPTGGFYEQYF.

The chain employs TRBV7-6 and TRBJ2-2; TRBD1 agrees at 7 bases. The CDR3 extends over 16 amino acids. The germline CDR1 and CDR2 sequences are SGHVS and FNYEAQ. V lost 2 bases to trimming and J lost 3 bases; unmatched junction nucleotides: 6. This CDR3 is CASSLTTGVDTGELFF. The DNA of the CDR3 is TGTGCCAGCAGCTTAACAACAGGGGTGGACACCGGGGAGCTGTTTTTT.

The chain recombines TRBV2 with TRBJ1-1; possibly TRBD1 for D (5 bases). The CDR3 spans 15 residues. CDR1 is SNHLY and CDR2 is FYNNEI in the germline V gene. V was trimmed by 5 bases and J by 1 base, leaving 14 bases between them. The CDR3: CASSPRRGGNTEAFF. Here the CDR3 DNA reads TGTGCCAGCAGTCCCCGGCGGGGGGGGAACACTGAAGCTTTCTTT.

V gene TRBV6-5 combines with J gene TRBJ1-1; 7 positions match TRBD1. This CDR3 comprises 15 residues. Germline V gives CDR1 MNHEY, CDR2 SVGAGI. V was pared by 7 bases and J by 2 bases, with 10 bases of the junction left unmatched. Here the CDR3 reads CASTTTGALNTEAFF. CDR3 bases: TGTGCCAGCACCACAACAGGGGCCCTAAACACTGAAGCTTTCTTT.

The J gene is TRBJ2-3, the V gene TRBV15; 11 bases line up with TRBD2. CDR1 is LNHNV, CDR2 YYDKDF, per germline (reference sequence). V gave up 0 bases and J gave up 3 bases; unmatched junction bases: 8. The CDR3 has 18 residues. The CDR3: CATSRDRASGGWTDTQYF. CDR3 bases: TGTGCCACCAGCAGAGATAGGGCTAGCGGGGGGTGGACAGATACGCAGTATTTT. Supplemented by reference TRBV15 and TRBJ2-3, the full variable domain reads DAMVIQNPRYQVTQFGKPVTLSCSQTLNHNVMYWYQQKSSQAPKLLFHYYDKDFNNEADTPDNFQSRRPNTSFCFLDIRSPGLGDTAMYLCATSRDRASGGWTDTQYFGPGTRLTVL.

In DNA, the CDR3 is TGTGCCAGCAGTGAGGGACTAATACGCGGGCGGGCAGGGCGAGAGACCCAGTACTTC. It specifies CASSEGLIRGRAGRETQYF. The chain carries TRBV2 and TRBJ2-5, with 7 bases lining up with TRBD2. The CDR3 sequence is 19 residues long. The V segment lost 3 bases and the J segment 4 bases; nucleotides outside the gene matches: 20. Germline assignment: CDR1 SNHLY and CDR2 FYNNEI.

The chain links TRBV5-1 to TRBJ1-4; D may be TRBD1 (6 bases). From germline, CDR1 is SGHRS and CDR2 YFSETQ. V was trimmed by 5 bases and J by 6 bases, leaving 14 bases between them. This CDR3 is built from 14 residues. The chain's CDR3 is CASRRQEEHEKLFF. The CDR3, as DNA: TGCGCCAGCAGGAGACAGGAGGAGCATGAAAAACTGTTTTTT. The variable domain in full, completed from reference TRBV5-1 and TRBJ1-4, reads KAGVTQTPRYLIKTRGQQVTLSCSPISGHRSVSWYQQTPGQGLQFLFEYFSETQRNKGNFPGRFSGRQFSNSRSEMNVSTLELGDSALYLCASRRQEEHEKLFFGSGTQLSVL.

The chain employs TRBV5-4 and TRBJ1-1; D remains unclear. The CDR3 loop spans 15 amino acids. The V end was cut by 1 base, the J end by 0 bases, with 10 bases between. The germline gives CDR1 SGHNT, CDR2 YYREEE (reference sequence). As DNA, the CDR3 is TGTGCCAGCAGCTTGAATGCCGAGATGAACACTGAAGCTTTCTTT. Its translation: CASSLNAEMNTEAFF.

The chain uses TRBV7-9 and TRBJ1-3; maybe TRBD1 (5 bases). The CDR3 runs to 14 residues. The V end was cut by 3 bases, the J end by 5 bases, with 11 bases between. The V gene's germline CDR1 is SEHNR and CDR2 FQNEAQ (reference sequence). CDR3 sequence (DNA): TGTGCCAGCAGCTTCGACAGTAGTAGAAACACCATATATTTT. Protein product: CASSFDSSRNTIYF.

The genes are TRBV7-2 and TRBJ2-3; D is unclear. This CDR3 comprises 11 residues. The germline V gene encodes CDR1 SGHTA and CDR2 FQGNSA. Trimming stripped 5 bases from V and 4 bases from J, with 4 bases between. CDR3 protein: CASSRADTQYF. DNA for the CDR3: TGTGCCAGCAGCCGGGCAGATACGCAGTATTTT. Complete variable domain (other parts from reference TRBV7-2 and TRBJ2-3): GAGVSQSPSNKVTEKGKDVELRCDPISGHTALYWYRQSLGQGLEFLIYFQGNSAPDKSGLPSDRFSAERTGGSVSTLTIQRTQQEDSAVYLCASSRADTQYFGPGTRLTVL.

The rearrangement uses TRBV28 and TRBJ1-1; tentative D call: TRBD1 (6 bases). Germline V gene lookup returns CDR1 MDHEN and CDR2 SYDVKM. The CDR3 covers 14 residues. V shed 11 bases and J shed 4 bases, with 20 bases lying between them. The CDR3: CAGTKTGLVTEAFF. In DNA form, the CDR3 reads TGTGCCGGCACCAAAACAGGGTTGGTCACTGAAGCTTTCTTT.

The chain recombines TRBV20-1 with TRBJ2-7; unclear D gene. There are 11 residues in the CDR3. Germline CDR1 reads DFQATT; CDR2 reads SNEGSKA (reference sequence). CDR3 bases: TGCAGCGCCACTGAGACCTACGAGCAGTACTTC. Translation gives CSATETYEQYF.

The table lists this clone with a count of one. The V call is TRBV7-9, the J call TRBJ2-7; 12 nucleotides align to TRBD1. The CDR3 consists of 15 residues. The V gene end was trimmed by 4 bases and the J gene end by 2 bases; junction bases not matched to a gene: 3. Germline V gene sequence: CDR1 SEHNR, CDR2 FQNEAQ (reference sequence). The CDR3 region is CASSSGTGGPYEQYF. CDR3 in DNA: TGTGCCAGCAGCTCTGGGACAGGGGGCCCCTACGAGCAGTACTTC.

The chain recombines TRBV10-3 with TRBJ1-4; TRBD1 might be the D (5 bases). This CDR3 is built from 17 residues. The V and J ends lost 3 bases and 7 bases respectively, with 21 bases between them. Germline CDR1 is ENHRY and CDR2 is SYGVKD. The CDR3 region is CAISDPSRGGVGEKLFF. The CDR3 DNA is TGTGCCATCAGTGATCCATCCCGGGGGGGAGTGGGTGAAAAACTGTTTTTT.

This chain joins TRBV2 and TRBJ2-4; the match to TRBD1 covers 7 bases. J was trimmed by 9 bases and V by 2 bases; bases with no gene match: 7. The CDR3 runs 14 residues. Germline values: CDR1 SNHLY, CDR2 FYNNEI. The CDR3 DNA sequence: TGTGCCAGCAGTGAAAACAGGGGAAGGGGCATTCAGTACTTC. It encodes CASSENRGRGIQYF.

This chain uses TRBV28 with TRBJ2-4, with a weak D call TRBD2 (5 bases). From germline, CDR1 is MDHEN and CDR2 SYDVKM. The germline V and J ends were trimmed by 4 bases and 6 bases, with 10 bases remaining between them. CDR3 length equals 13 residues. Here the CDR3 reads CASSSRVTNIQYF. CDR3 in DNA: TGTGCCAGCAGTTCGAGGGTAACAAACATTCAGTACTTC.